A selection of T cell receptor beta chains follows, all from one sample in a study of blood T cell repertoires in COVID-19. The data were produced by immunoSEQ multiplex PCR, yet TCRdb's version contains in-frame clones alone and is incomplete. The table has hundreds of thousands of clones, nearly 90% seen once. The sequencing sample was made of PBMCs or T cells enriched from blood (not recorded which). Every receptor here comes from a woman younger than 30 who had been exposed to COVID-19. Both conserved end residues are trimmed from each CDR3.

>TRBJ1-3|TRBV2
ASTRMRGNTIY
>TRBJ2-5|TRBV24-1
ATSDRVGGSAETQY
>TRBJ2-7|TRBV27
ASRPLGAYEQY
>TRBJ2-7|TRBV6-5
ASSYSIQGAYEQY
>TRBJ2-1|TRBV24-1
ATSDPLVEYNEQF
>TRBJ1-4|TRBV5-1
ASSEGQARNEKLF
>TRBJ2-1|TRBV21-1
ASSKGREQF
>TRBJ2-7|TRBV18
ASSPPETRLHEQY
>TRBJ1-1|TRBV2
ASRGDPEAF
>TRBJ2-4|TRBV11-3
ASSPTGGANNIQY
>TRBJ1-4|TRBV2
ASSDDAGLWDMANEKLF
>TRBJ2-7|TRBV5-1
ASSPGRGGIYEQY
>TRBJ2-7|TRBV29-1
SVWTGGSYEQY
>TRBJ2-4|TRBV24-1
ATRRDSRVAKNIQY
>TRBJ2-1|TRBV2
ASRDGTGRSHEQF
>TRBJ1-1|TRBV6-5
ASRKGGGLNTEAF
>TRBJ1-2|TRBV27
ASTSFPGWYGYT
>TRBJ2-5|TRBV11-2
ASSGATSGRVETQY
>TRBJ2-3|TRBV19
ASSPRTSPPTQY
>TRBJ2-1|TRBV6-5
ASTSGTNYNEQF
>TRBJ2-2|TRBV19
ASMYTAGVRTGELF
>TRBJ2-7|TRBV4-3
ASSQDWLAGDYEQY
>TRBJ1-6|TRBV28
ASGRGSPLH
>TRBJ1-6|TRBV15
ATSRDHSNSPLH
>TRBJ2-3|TRBV6-4
ASRTTGSTLDTQY
>TRBJ2-7|TRBV7-9
ASSGQGRGHYEQY
>TRBJ1-2|TRBV28
ASSLYSGQQNYGYT
>TRBJ2-1|TRBV6-5
ASSLADSYNEQF
>TRBJ1-4|TRBV28
ATLLAGQGEKLF
>TRBJ2-1|TRBV6-4
ASSERGGSYNEQF
>TRBJ2-7|TRBV5-1
ASSFRTGSYEQY
>TRBJ1-1|TRBV6-5
ASSYGDRLNTEAF